This TCR beta chain was sequenced in a study of T cells in Graves' hyperthyroidism and ophthalmopathy (dated by TCRdb to about 2019). General notes on the study: Peripheral blood was collected at initial diagnosis, before any treatment. According to the paper, TCR Vbeta CDR3 sequencing was carried out on approximately 140 peripheral blood samples, which came from about 45 ophthalmopathy, fewer than 80 hyperthyroidism and about 17 progressor patients. An independent validation cohort of fewer than 20 hyperthyroidism patients and about 16 patients who later progressed to ophthalmopathy tested prospective prediction of ophthalmopathy. The roughly 100 discovery patients were randomly divided into training and test sets at a 7:3 ratio. To identify TCR V-J signatures that set the groups apart, the researchers used a discovery cohort of 100 patients, made up of under 45 with Graves' ophthalmopathy and approximately 57 with stable Graves' hyperthyroidism. Once sampling was done, hyperthyroidism patients were given methimazole at a starting dose of 30 mg daily, whereas ophthalmopathy patients were given high-dose intravenous methylprednisolone. In addition, the study compared T-cell repertoires in thyroid tissue and in blood from 6 or 7 Graves' hyperthyroidism patients. Results and caveats for the whole study, not just this receptor: Blood samples also contained most of the expanded thyroid clonotypes (frequency above 0.001), which suggests that blood repertoires may reflect thyroid immune responses. A 13 V-J signature model separated ophthalmopathy from stable hyperthyroidism, with nearly 90% sensitivity and roughly 84% specificity in cross-validation and 80%/75% in testing. In validation, the model predicted progression to ophthalmopathy with 60% to 71% sensitivity and 72% to 75% specificity, a median of around 6.6 months before onset. Sample size was not statistically predetermined, and blinding of investigators to group allocation was not performed.

The TCR beta CDR3 regions were amplified from RNA transcripts. A first-round RT-PCR of the TCR CDR3 used the HTBI primer set with the Qiagen OneStep RT-PCR kit. The libraries were constructed in a second round of multiplex PCR and then size-selected and purified. Sequencing of the libraries was done on an Illumina HiSeq2000 using paired-end 100 bp reads. The paper's processing steps were these. SOAPnuke was used to process the raw data, throwing out any read that contained adapters or uncalled bases, had a mean Phred below 15, or lacked an exact constant-primer or identifier match. High-quality paired reads were merged with COPE v1.2.5, and unique nucleotide sequences were defined as clonotypes. Clonotypes were aligned to IMGT TRBV, TRBD and TRBJ reference segments using MiTCR v1.1. Analysis was restricted to V-J combinations with a frequency above 0.0001, which covered 98% to 99.2% of repertoires. A TCS score was defined as the ratio of F50 (clonal expansion) to E x V (chaos), with BLOSUM62-based TCRdist applied between CDR3 peptides within each V-J. Welch's t-statistics and random forest reduced several hundred V-J features to some 14, which were used in a naive Bayes classifier (R e1071). The raw public data were reprocessed by TCRdb itself: fastp quality trimming at Q25, MiXCR clonotype calling, in-frame beta chains only. Each CDR3 protein appears once, grouped with its most common genes and DNA. What appears here as the V and J calls and clone size reflects TCRdb's work, not the paper's. This sample holds hundreds of thousands of distinct CDR3 sequences; approximately 25% were observed only once. The ten top clones hold 35% to 40% of the sample.

The germline V gene encodes CDR1 LNHDA and CDR2 SQIVND (reference sequence). Trimming takes 5 bases off V and 4 bases off J; junction bases not matched to a gene: 10. Measured from the cysteine to the phenylalanine, the CDR3 is 15 residues long. Only CDR3 DNA is held: 45 bases, read in frame from base 1. Ophthalmopathy patients had moderately to severely active disease, with a Clinical Activity Score of 3 or more, a NOSPECS grade of 4 or more, and a disease duration of less than 3 months. Any patient with an uncontrolled infection, another autoimmune disease, pregnancy or lactation was excluded. Diagnoses were based on clinical symptoms, serum thyroxine and TRAb, thyroid ultrasound and orbital computed tomography. Ficoll-Paque density gradient centrifugation was used to isolate PBMCs from approximately 11 ml of fresh peripheral blood. Trizol reagent was used to extract total RNA, and RNA quality was then checked on an Agilent 2100 Bioanalyzer.

To note about this clonotype: The clone's antigen remains unknown. Base qualities are missing; no much larger clone stands one base away.

This sequence was found in a woman aged 40-49 years with Graves' ophthalmopathy. This chain is built from TRBV19 and TRBJ2-5, with 7 bases matching TRBD2. Source material: blood. Here the CDR3 is given as CASSGGEGLGETQYF. DNA sequence: TGTGCCAGTAGTGGGGGGGAGGGGCTCGGAGAGACCCAGTACTTC. The variable domain in full, with residues beyond the CDR3 obtained from the reference TRBV19 and TRBJ2-5 genes, is DGGITQSPKYLFRKEGQNVTLSCEQNLNHDAMYWYRQDPGQGLRLIYYSQIVNDFQKGDIAEGYSVSREKKESFPLTVTSAQKNPTAFYLCASSGGEGLGETQYFGPGTRLLVL.